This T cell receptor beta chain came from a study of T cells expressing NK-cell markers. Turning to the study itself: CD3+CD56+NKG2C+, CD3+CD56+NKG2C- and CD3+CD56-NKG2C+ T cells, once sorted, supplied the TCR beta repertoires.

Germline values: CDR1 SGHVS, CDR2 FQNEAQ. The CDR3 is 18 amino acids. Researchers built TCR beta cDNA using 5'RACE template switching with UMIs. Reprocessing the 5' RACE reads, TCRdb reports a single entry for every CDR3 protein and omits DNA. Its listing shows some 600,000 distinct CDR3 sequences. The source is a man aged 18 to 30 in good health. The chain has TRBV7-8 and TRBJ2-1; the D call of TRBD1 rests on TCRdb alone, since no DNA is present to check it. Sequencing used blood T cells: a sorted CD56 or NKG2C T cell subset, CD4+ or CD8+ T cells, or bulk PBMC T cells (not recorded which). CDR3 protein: CASSFPIGGESSYNEQFF.